A single sample gave rise to the 10 T cell receptor beta chains below, sequenced in a study of T cell responses to AZD1222 COVID-19 vaccine. Measured with immunoSEQ multiplex PCR; TCRdb has only the in-frame clones, and not every one. In the table there are just over 60,000 clones, roughly three quarters of which are singletons. Source: peripheral blood, taken on day 0 of AZD1222 vaccination. These receptors originate from an adult in good health.

In this sample, this clone turned up a few times. This chain connects TRBV3-1 (or the pseudogene TRBV3-2) to TRBJ1-6; D not resolved. CDR3 length equals 12 residues. The V gene lost 0 bases and the J gene lost 11 bases, with 5 bases spanning the gap. Per germline, CDR1 LGHDT and CDR2 YNNKEL (reference sequence). CDR3 region: CASSQEGAPLHF. Written as DNA, the CDR3 is TGTGCCAGCAGCCAAGAAGGAGCACCCCTCCACTTT.

This clone has more than one count but fewer than ten. The chain combines TRBV5-6 with TRBJ2-5, with 8 bases fitting TRBD2. V dropped 7 bases and J dropped 6; count of bases not matched to a gene: 8. The CDR3 consists of 13 residues. The germline CDR1 and CDR2 sequences are SGHDT and YYEEEE. CDR3 in DNA: TGTGCCAGCGGTTACGGGGGGGCTCAGACCCAGTACTTC. Amino acids: CASGYGGAQTQYF.

This CDR3 is CASSFVSPYEQYF. DNA for the CDR3: TGTGCCAGCAGTTTCGTGAGCCCATACGAGCAGTACTTC. The gene calls are TRBV28 and TRBJ2-7; D is unresolved. The germline V gene has CDR1 MDHEN and CDR2 SYDVKM. V lost 3 bases and J lost 4, with 10 bases in between. This CDR3 contains 13 residues.

The chain is built from TRBV7-2 and TRBJ2-2; 7 nucleotides align to TRBD2. This CDR3 region has 14 residues. From germline, CDR1 is SGHTA and CDR2 FQGNSA. V lost 5 bases to trimming and J lost 1 base; unmatched junction nucleotides: 1. The CDR3 here is CASSPGGNTGELFF. CDR3 coding DNA: TGTGCCAGCAGCCCGGGAGGGAACACCGGGGAGCTGTTTTTT.

This clone was observed once. The chain's CDR3 is CASSLAAGVSFTQYF. The CDR3 DNA is TGCGCCAGCAGCTTGGCAGCGGGGGTTTCCTTTACGCAGTATTTT. This sequence joins TRBV5-1 and TRBJ2-3; the match to TRBD2 covers 8 bases. This CDR3 spans 15 amino acids. V gave up 0 bases and J gave up 8 bases; unmatched junction bases: 8. CDR1 SGHRS and CDR2 YFSETQ come from the germline V gene.

This clone has only one observation. The genes are TRBV15 and TRBJ2-5, with 9 positions matching TRBD2. V was clipped by 7 bases and J by 2 bases; unmatched bases: 14. The germline V gene encodes CDR1 LNHNV and CDR2 YYDKDF (reference sequence). This CDR3 has 17 residues. DNA for the CDR3: TGTGCCACCAACACTCGGACTAGCGCGGTGAATCAAGAGACCCAGTACTTC. It is translated as CATNTRTSAVNQETQYF.

V is TRBV19 and J is TRBJ1-6; TRBD1 is a possible D gene (5 bases). The germline V gene encodes CDR1 LNHDA and CDR2 SQIVND (reference sequence). V gave up 6 bases and J gave up 10 bases, with 16 bases separating them. CDR3 length: 14 amino acids. CDR3 DNA: TGTGCCAGTAGCGCAGGGTATCTTGGGTCACCCCTCCACTTT. This codes for CASSAGYLGSPLHF.

The CDR3 sequence is CASSQDFPSAGTGGEKLFF. The CDR3 coding sequence is TGCGCCAGCAGCCAGGATTTTCCCTCAGCCGGGACAGGGGGCGAAAAACTGTTTTTT. The chain links TRBV4-3 to TRBJ1-4; TRBD1 agrees at 12 bases. The CDR3 extends over 19 amino acids. Germline CDR1 and CDR2: LGHNA and YSLEER. The V segment lost 3 bases and the J segment 8 bases; nucleotides outside the gene matches: 16.

The chain recombines TRBV24-1 with TRBJ2-3; 10 nucleotides align to TRBD1. Trimming removed 8 bases from V and 6 bases from J; junction bases left unmatched: 4. This CDR3 region has 13 residues. CDR1 is KGHDR, CDR2 SFDVKD, per germline. The CDR3, as DNA: TGTGCCACCAAGGACAGGGGGTTTGATACGCAGTATTTT. Residues: CATKDRGFDTQYF.

The chain is built from TRBV9 and TRBJ2-7, with D perhaps being TRBD1 or TRBD2 (6 bases each). CDR1 and CDR2 from the germline V gene are SGDLS and YYNGEE. The CDR3 length is 15 residues. V was trimmed by 4 bases and J by 3 bases, leaving 17 bases between them. CDR3 sequence: CASSPRGVWDYEQYF. In nucleotides, the CDR3 is TGTGCCAGCAGCCCAAGGGGGGTGTGGGACTACGAGCAGTACTTC. The full variable domain, in which reference TRBV9 and TRBJ2-7 provide the parts outside the CDR3, is DSGVTQTPKHLITATGQRVTLRCSPRSGDLSVYWYQQSLDQGLQFLIQYYNGEERAKGNILERFSAQQFPDLHSELNLSSLELGDSALYFCASSPRGVWDYEQYFGPGTRLTVT.